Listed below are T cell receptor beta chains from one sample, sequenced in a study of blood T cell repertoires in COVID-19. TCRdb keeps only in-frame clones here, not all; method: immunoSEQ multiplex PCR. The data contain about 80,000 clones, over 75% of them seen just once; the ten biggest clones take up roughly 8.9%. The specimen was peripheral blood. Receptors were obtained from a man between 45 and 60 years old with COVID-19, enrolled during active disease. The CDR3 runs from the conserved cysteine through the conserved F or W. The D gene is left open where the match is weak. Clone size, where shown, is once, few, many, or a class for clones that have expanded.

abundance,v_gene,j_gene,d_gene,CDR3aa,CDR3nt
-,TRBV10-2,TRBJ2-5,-,CASSEGGLETQYF,TGCGCCAGCAGTGAAGGGGGTTTAGAGACCCAGTACTTC
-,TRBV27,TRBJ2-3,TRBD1,CASTNTGTGVYTQYF,TGTGCCAGCACTAATACCGGGACAGGCGTATATACGCAGTATTTT
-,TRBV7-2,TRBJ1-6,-,CASTRTVLRSSYNSPLHF,TGTGCCAGCACACGAACCGTTCTTCGGAGCTCCTATAATTCACCCCTCCACTTT
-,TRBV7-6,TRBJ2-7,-,CASSSPYGSGYEQYF,TGTGCCAGCAGCTCCCCCTACGGATCGGGGTACGAGCAGTACTTC
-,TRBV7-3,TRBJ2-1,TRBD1,CASSAGQGRNEQFF,TGTGCCAGCAGCGCCGGACAGGGGAGGAATGAGCAGTTCTTC
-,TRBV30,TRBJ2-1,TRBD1,CAWRKQGSNEQFF,TGTGCCTGGAGAAAACAGGGGAGTAATGAGCAGTTCTTC
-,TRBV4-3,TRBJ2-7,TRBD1,CASSKGTGRSYEQYF,TGCGCCAGCAGCAAGGGGACAGGGCGCTCCTACGAGCAGTACTTC
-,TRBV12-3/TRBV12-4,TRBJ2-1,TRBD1,CASSLDGQAQQFF,TGTGCCAGCAGTTTGGATGGACAGGCCCAACAGTTCTTC
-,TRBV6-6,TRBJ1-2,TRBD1,CASTQTGSNYGYTF,TGTGCCAGCACCCAGACAGGGAGCAACTATGGCTACACCTTC
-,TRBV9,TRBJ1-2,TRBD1,CASSGQGLGAGYTF,TGTGCCAGCAGCGGACAGGGGTTAGGGGCGGGCTACACCTTC
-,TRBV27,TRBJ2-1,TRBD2,CASSLGGLAGGAYNEQFF,TGTGCCAGCAGTTTAGGGGGACTAGCGGGAGGTGCGTACAATGAGCAGTTCTTC
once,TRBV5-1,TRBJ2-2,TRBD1,CASSLEGGWTGELFF,TGCGCCAGCAGCTTGGAAGGGGGCTGGACCGGGGAGCTGTTTTTT
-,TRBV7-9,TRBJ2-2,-,CASSFQGTGELFF,TGTGCCAGCAGTTTCCAGGGGACGGGGGAGCTGTTTTTT
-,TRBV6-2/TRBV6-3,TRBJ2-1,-,CASSYQGHPRNEQFF,TGTGCCAGCAGTTACCAGGGACACCCGCGGAATGAGCAGTTCTTC
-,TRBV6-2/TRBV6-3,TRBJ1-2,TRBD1,CASSSTGGGIHGYTF,TGTGCCAGCAGTTCGACAGGGGGCGGTATACATGGCTACACCTTC
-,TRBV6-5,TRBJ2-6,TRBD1,CASSYRGTGGANVLTF,TGTGCCAGCAGTTACAGGGGGACAGGGGGGGCCAACGTCCTGACTTTC
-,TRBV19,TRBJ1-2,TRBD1,CASSMETGFYGYTF,TGTGCCAGTAGTATGGAGACAGGGTTCTATGGCTACACCTTC
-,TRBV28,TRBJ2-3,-,CASTIGQPTDTQYF,TGTGCCAGCACCATTGGACAGCCTACAGATACGCAGTATTTT
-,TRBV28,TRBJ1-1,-,CASSFSRTEAFF,TGTGCCAGCAGTTTTTCCCGGACTGAAGCTTTCTTT
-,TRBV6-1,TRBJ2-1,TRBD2,CASSEAKASGRTEQFF,TGTGCCAGCAGTGAAGCCAAGGCTAGCGGGAGGACTGAGCAGTTCTTC
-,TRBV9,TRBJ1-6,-,CASSPSGIGYNSPLHF,TGTGCCAGCAGTCCGTCGGGGATAGGCTATAATTCACCCCTCCACTTT
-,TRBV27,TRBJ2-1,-,CASSPRGYNEQFF,TGTGCCAGCAGTCCCCGGGGTTACAATGAGCAGTTCTTC
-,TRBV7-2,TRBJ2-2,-,CASSRRGQGGDTGELFF,TGTGCCAGCAGCAGAAGGGGTCAGGGTGGGGACACCGGGGAGCTGTTTTTT
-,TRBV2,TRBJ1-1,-,CASSETRTSQGTEAFF,TGTGCCAGCAGTGAAACCCGGACAAGCCAAGGCACTGAAGCTTTCTTT
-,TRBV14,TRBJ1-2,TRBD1,CASSQGQGWYGYTF,TGTGCCAGCAGCCAGGGACAGGGGTGGTATGGCTACACCTTC
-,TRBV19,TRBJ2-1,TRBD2,CASPEGLAGGHEQFF,TGTGCCAGTCCCGAAGGGCTAGCGGGTGGCCATGAGCAGTTCTTC
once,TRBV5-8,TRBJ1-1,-,CASFERTEAFF,TGTGCCAGCTTCGAGAGGACTGAAGCTTTCTTT
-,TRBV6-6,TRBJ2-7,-,CASSRGAGNAYEQYF,TGTGCCAGCAGCCGCGGGGCAGGGAACGCCTACGAGCAGTACTTC
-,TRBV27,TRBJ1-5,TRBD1,CASRQGVNQPQHF,TGTGCCAGCAGACAGGGGGTCAATCAGCCCCAGCATTTT
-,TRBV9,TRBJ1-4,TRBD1,CASSVGQGAQRNEKLFF,TGTGCCAGCAGCGTAGGGCAGGGGGCACAGCGCAATGAAAAACTGTTTTTT
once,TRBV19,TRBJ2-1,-,CASSIGSLNNEQFF,TGTGCCAGTAGTATTGGTTCACTAAACAATGAGCAGTTCTTC
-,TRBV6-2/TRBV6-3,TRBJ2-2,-,CASSYPGVETGELFF,TGTGCCAGCAGTTACCCGGGGGTGGAGACCGGGGAGCTGTTTTTT
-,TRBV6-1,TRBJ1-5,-,CASSEGRVQPQHF,TGTGCCAGCAGTGAAGGCAGGGTTCAGCCCCAGCATTTT
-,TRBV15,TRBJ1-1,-,CATRTGGSLTEAFF,TGTGCCACCAGGACAGGTGGGAGCCTCACTGAAGCTTTCTTT
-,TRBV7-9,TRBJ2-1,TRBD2,CASSPRLATNEQFF,TGTGCCAGCAGCCCGCGACTAGCGACCAATGAGCAGTTCTTC
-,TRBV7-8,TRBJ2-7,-,CASSFRYEQYF,TGTGCCAGCAGCTTTCGCTACGAGCAGTACTTC
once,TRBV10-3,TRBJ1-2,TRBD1,CAISSGQASANYGYTF,TGTGCCATCAGTTCGGGACAGGCATCAGCTAACTATGGCTACACCTTC
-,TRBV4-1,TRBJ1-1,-,CASSQAIWGPVNTEAFF,TGCGCCAGCAGCCAAGCAATTTGGGGGCCAGTGAACACTGAAGCTTTCTTT
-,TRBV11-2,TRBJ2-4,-,CASSLDSRGRVTKNIQYF,TGTGCCAGCAGCTTAGATTCAAGGGGTCGGGTCACCAAAAACATTCAGTACTTC
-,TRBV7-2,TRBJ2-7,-,CASSLKYRAYEQYF,TGTGCCAGCAGCTTAAAGTACAGAGCCTACGAGCAGTACTTC
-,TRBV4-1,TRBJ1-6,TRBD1,CASSQVGTGGASYNSPLHF,TGCGCCAGCAGCCAAGTTGGGACAGGGGGCGCCTCCTATAATTCACCCCTCCACTTT
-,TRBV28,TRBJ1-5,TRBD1,CASMVSLRTGGQQPQHF,TGTGCCAGCATGGTGTCCCTCCGAACAGGGGGACAACAGCCCCAGCATTTT
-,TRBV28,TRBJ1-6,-,CASSIIDTLYNSPLHF,TGTGCCAGCAGCATTATCGACACACTTTATAATTCACCCCTCCACTTT
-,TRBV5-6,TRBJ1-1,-,CASSFRGGNTEAFF,TGTGCCAGCAGCTTCCGAGGGGGGAACACTGAAGCTTTCTTT